This record looks at one T cell receptor (beta chain) sequence and its context. Its recognized antigen is unknown. No clone much larger than this one lies a single base away; base qualities are absent. The data originate from a study of cytomegalovirus exposure and HLA in healthy donors (dated by TCRdb to 2016 to 2017). A note on the overall study: In an earlier analysis of roughly 500 of the donors, less than 350 Gb of sequence data and 90 million to 120 million unique TCR beta sequences from about 180 million T cells were reported. HLA typing covered class I and class II loci at four-digit resolution. Among around 400 genotyped donors of the cohort, an average of around 240,000 unique TCR beta nucleotide sequences was sequenced per donor, of which about 18% were non-productive. A later analysis re-examined previously published TCR beta repertoires from around 670 donors and added high-resolution HLA genotyping to investigate patterns of TCR occurrence. A separate validation cohort of 100 to 150 different subjects was used in addition to the approximately 640-subject first cohort. A later genetic analysis took genome-wide SNP genotypes for about 65% of the roughly 670 donors and used that subset as a discovery cohort. Of the 300 to 500 genotyped donors, less than 85% were placed in the genetic ancestry cluster associated with self-reported Caucasian donors. All discovery cohort repertoires had been generated using a single sequencing platform. An early release that covered 500 to 800 HLA-typed donors contained approximately 300 gigabases of sequencing data and 80 million or so unique TCR sequences. A few DR-DQ haplotypes were treated as single units for association and clustering because of strong linkage in the cohort. The later analysis used no new phenotypic data to find candidate immune exposures, relying instead on TCR beta sequences and their occurrence across donors. Typing coverage differed by locus: A, B, C, DRB1 and DQB1 were typed in about 620-630 donors, DQA1 in 522, DPA1 in some 570, and DPB1 in 450 to 480. The study profiled the T cell repertoires of around 700 subjects by immunosequencing and related them to cytomegalovirus serostatus. High-throughput TCR immunosequencing, statistical association of individual TCRs with disease status, and machine learning were combined to predict cytomegalovirus infection status. To decide whether each TCR beta V gene segment behaved as functional or pseudogenic, an earlier analysis of approximately 590 of the donors relied on high-throughput TCR beta sequencing. The study was designed to test whether signatures of past pathogen exposure could be identified by cataloging public T cell receptors. Donor age, sex, ethnicity and CMV serostatus were collected together with the repertoire data. Here is what the overall study found, with its caveats: In an earlier analysis of 587 of the donors, most TCR beta V segments appeared in productive rearrangements about 90% or about 30% of the time, broadly matching IMGT annotations. Assigning TCR associations to individual alleles was difficult when HLA alleles, especially DR and DQ, strongly co-occurred. According to a later genetic analysis, donors in an Asian-associated ancestry cluster had fewer N-insertions in productive TCRs than the approximately 670-donor mean. Roughly uniform sequencing depth across donors was assumed in presence/absence analyses, although this assumption may not hold. A further reported finding was that TCR beta sequences accurately predicted the HLA-A and HLA-B alleles for most subjects in the first cohort. Some IMGT-functional V segments, including TRBV6-2 and TRBV6-3, could not be told apart with the 87-base-pair reads, so those segments were excluded. The classifier was reported to diagnose cytomegalovirus status with high specificity and sensitivity in both the original and validation cohorts. Specific HLA alleles were associated with 16,951 TCR beta sequences at a false discovery rate of 0.05 in a later analysis. According to a later analysis, parvovirus B19, influenza, CMV and Epstein-Barr virus appeared linked to several top co-occurrence clusters. Linkage disequilibrium might explain the correlated functional status among segregating V segments, but an unknown experimental factor could not be excluded. A few of the identified cytomegalovirus-associated TCR beta chains were confirmed in vitro to be specific for cytomegalovirus antigens. The study listed 164 TCR beta chains as associated with cytomegalovirus. The authors suggested that the approach could potentially be extended to other disease states and immunological phenotypes. Because some donors lacked HLA typing at each locus, the association tests relied only on the typed subset. In a later analysis, HLA-associated TCR beta chains showed more clonal expansion and lower generation probabilities than non-associated chains that were equally common. In a later analysis, most CMV-associated TCR beta chains were found to appear HLA-restricted, with HLA associations seemingly driven largely by CMV exposure. Most TCR sequences were seen in very few donors, while some public TCRs were found in many individuals. A cluster of highly shared sequence variants was judged likely to represent a technical artifact of the sequencing pipeline. Immune exposure information for the cohort was limited to CMV serostatus. Fewer than 20 rarely observed V segments, including chromosome 9 orphons, were excluded from the earlier analysis of several hundred of the donors because counts were too low. An association between a missense DCLRE1C variant and V-gene and J-gene trimming of TCR beta chains was found in a later genetic analysis and replicated in an independent cohort. In a later analysis, TCR association rates were found to vary across HLA loci, with the most associated TCRs seen for DRB1 alleles and the fewest for HLA-C alleles. Only TCR beta chains were sequenced in this cohort, and the absence of alpha or paired-chain data limited detectable features.

The method behind the library was the immunoSEQ multiplex PCR assay. For the multiplex PCR, a mixture combining 60 forward primers for TCR Vbeta segments and 13 reverse primers for TCR Jbeta segments was used. A multiplex PCR assay on genomic DNA amplified the CDR3 region of rearranged TCR beta genes. On the Illumina HiSeq System, the amplified TCR beta libraries were sequenced as 87-base-pair reads. The study's processing was this. Across the 640 or so repertoires, a later analysis counted 78 million or so unique TCR beta chains, around 11 million of which were shared by at least two donors. To remove PCR and sequencing errors, raw reads were error-corrected and collapsed into unique sequences using a nearest-neighbor algorithm that merged closely related sequences. Alignment of CDR3 sequences to IMGT reference sequences was used to assign V, D and J gene segments. Each retained sequence needed at least a six-nucleotide match to both a V gene segment and a J gene segment. A rearrangement was called productive if the CDR3 had no stop codons and remained in frame with V and J, and every other rearrangement was called non-productive. CDR3 was defined by IMGT convention, running from the second conserved V-encoded cysteine to the conserved J-encoded phenylalanine. In an earlier analysis of roughly 580 of the donors, sequences lacking an unambiguous match to a single V gene segment were excluded. An earlier analysis of fewer than 750 of the donors called V segments functional above 56.7% productive rearrangements and segregating when the between-donor standard deviation exceeded 5%. A statistical classification framework was built for diagnosing cytomegalovirus status from the catalog of TCR beta chain sequences. In a later analysis, TCR nucleotide sequences were compared against IMGT/GENE-DB human TR gene sequences so that V and J genes could be assigned. In a later analysis, CDR3 sequences and most-parsimonious VDJ recombination scenarios were assigned using the TCRdist pipeline. In a later analysis, every TCR beta chain was defined by the combination of its CDR3 amino acid sequence and its V-gene family, and reads without a unique V-gene family were dropped. A later analysis removed several hundred highly shared, low-generation-probability nucleotide sequences to deal with suspected cross-contamination and a sequencing artifact. For each public chain, a later analysis derived a clonal expansion index from normalized ranks of inferred template counts within each repertoire. Generation probabilities in a later analysis came from a VDJ recombination model fitted to out-of-frame rearrangements, and those results were checked against IGoR. A later analysis scored TCR-TCR, TCR-HLA and TCR-CMV co-occurrence with hypergeometric tests, applying a repertoire-size bias correction to TCR pairs. To estimate false discovery rates, a later analysis permuted the HLA or CMV assignments 20 times. In a later analysis, co-occurring TCRs were grouped using DBSCAN, and TCRdist sequence similarity was added for clustering within HLA-allele-positive subsets. Co-occurrence clustering excluded repertoires with fewer than 30,000 or more than 120,000 public chains, plus five with anomalous nucleotide sharing. TCRdb holds this immuneACCESS table with in-frame rearrangements only. Some clones are missing; in checked studies, unresolved V genes explain under half, and the rest has no known cause. The V and J calls and clone size were taken over from that table, and D and trimming were inferred from the DNA. The sample includes some 99,000 clones, with about 80% observed a single time. 2% of the sample lies in the top ten.

In total, 600 or so healthy bone marrow donors made up the cohort. Cohort members were all nominally healthy when sampled, although unrecorded immune exposures were likely present. The donor tested CMV seronegative and was one of the 352 seronegative cohort members. A peripheral blood sample was provided by each donor, and peripheral blood mononuclear cells were used for TCR beta sequencing. The Qiagen DNeasy Blood Extraction Kit was used to extract genomic DNA from the blood cell samples. Clipping removes 11 bases from V and 6 bases from J, with 10 as the unmatched junction base count. Measured from the cysteine to the phenylalanine, the CDR3 is 13 residues long. Of all the DNA, just the CDR3 is kept, 39 bases in frame from base 1. CDR1 and CDR2, per the germline V gene, are SNHLY and FYNNEI.

The sample comprised PBMCs. The V and J segments used are TRBV2 and TRBJ2-7, and 10 junction bases match TRBD1. This receptor was identified in a man between 40 and 49 years old in good health and CMV-seronegative. The nucleotide sequence reads as follows: TGTGCCGGACGGGACAGGGGCACCTCCGAGCAGTACTTC. It codes for CAGRDRGTSEQYF.